The 8 T cell receptor beta chains in this list originate from one sample, sequenced in a study of blood T cell repertoires in COVID-19. Assay: immunoSEQ multiplex PCR; the TCRdb copy retains only in-frame clones and omits some. The sample contains 76,000 or so clones, about 90% of which appear only once. The sample taken for sequencing was peripheral blood. Receptor source: a man older than 75 in a cohort sampled during active COVID-19.

The chain recombines TRBV2 with TRBJ2-5; D is perhaps TRBD1 (7 bases). V dropped 5 bases and J dropped 5 bases, with 12 bases sitting between them. Germline V CDR1 and CDR2: SNHLY, FYNNEI. The CDR3 totals 13 residues. In DNA, the CDR3 is TGTGCCAGCAGTAGGGACAGCGGGGAGACCCAGTACTTC. It is translated as CASSRDSGETQYF.

This clone was detected a few times. The chain combines TRBV6-1 with TRBJ2-7, with D possibly being TRBD1 (6 bases). Trimming stripped 3 bases from V and 0 bases from J, with 9 bases between. The CDR3 covers 14 residues. CDR1 MNHNS and CDR2 SASEGT come from the germline V gene. CDR3 residues: CASSDFRGSYEQYV. As DNA, the CDR3 is TGTGCCAGCAGTGATTTCAGGGGCTCCTACGAGCAGTACGTC.

This clone was picked up a small number of times. The chain recombines TRBV5-4 with TRBJ1-1, with D perhaps TRBD1 (6 bases). V lost 0 bases to trimming and J lost 5 bases, with 17 bases between them. The CDR3 totals 16 residues. Germline values: CDR1 SGHNT, CDR2 YYREEE (reference sequence). CDR3 loop: CASSLDPTGSKTEAFF. The CDR3 bases are TGTGCCAGCAGCTTGGATCCTACAGGGAGTAAGACTGAAGCTTTCTTT.

This clone was counted between two and nine times. V usage is TRBV5-5 and J usage is TRBJ1-3; TRBD1 is a possible D gene (6 bases). Germline CDR1 reads SGHKS; CDR2 reads YYEKEE (reference sequence). The CDR3 is 15 residues long. V was trimmed by 4 bases and J by 7 bases, leaving 18 bases between them. The CDR3 DNA sequence: TGTGCCAGCAGCCTCCTCGGGGACACGGCCAACACCATATATTTT. Its translation is CASSLLGDTANTIYF.

The chain combines TRBV7-8 with TRBJ1-3; D gene uncertain. CDR1 and CDR2 (germline): SGHVS, FQNEAQ. This CDR3 comprises 16 residues. Trimming removed 5 bases from V and 0 bases from J, with 14 bases in between. The chain's CDR3 is CASSASGTLSGNTIYF. CDR3 nucleotide sequence: TGTGCCAGCAGCGCTTCGGGAACCCTCTCTGGAAACACCATATATTTT.

This clone was seen just once. The chain combines TRBV18 with TRBJ1-2; a weak D match, TRBD1 (5 bases). Germline CDR1 and CDR2: KGHSH and LQKENI. The V gene lost 0 bases and the J gene lost 4 bases, with 15 bases spanning the gap. The CDR3 is 16 amino acids. As DNA, the CDR3 is TGTGCCAGCTCACCACCGAGTCAGGGTGACCCCTATGGCTACACCTTC. Translating gives CASSPPSQGDPYGYTF.

V is TRBV7-6 and J is TRBJ1-2; 7 nucleotides agree with TRBD1. The CDR3 has 15 amino acids. Trimming at V came to 1 base and at J to 7 bases, leaving 9 bases not matched to a gene. Germline V gene lookup returns CDR1 SGHVS and CDR2 FNYEAQ. The CDR3 sequence is CASSLGQGGTSGYTF. In DNA, the CDR3 is TGTGCCAGCAGCTTAGGACAGGGAGGGACTAGTGGCTACACCTTC.

V is TRBV19 and J is TRBJ1-2; TRBD1 matches 7 bases. After removal of 4 bases from V and 4 bases from J, the junction contained 6 bases not matched to a gene. Germline assignment: CDR1 LNHDA and CDR2 SQIVND (reference sequence). The CDR3 has 14 amino acids. The CDR3 loop is CASSSWTGPYGYTF. The DNA for the CDR3 is TGTGCCAGTAGTAGCTGGACAGGACCCTATGGCTACACCTTC.